The T cell receptor (beta chain) described here comes from a study of PD-1 blockade in classical Hodgkin lymphoma (TCRdb year 2020). The study in broad terms: The study used CyTOF and TCR beta sequencing to define a peripheral blood immune signature of response to PD-1 blockade in classical Hodgkin lymphoma. The research as a whole found: Only a single clinical trial cohort was studied, and what caused the repertoire differences, possibly disease activity or prior therapy, remained undefined. Baseline TCR diversity was reported to be lower in newly diagnosed patients than in healthy donors and to be lower still in relapsed/refractory patients.

Read against the paper, the sample's time point label means: newly diagnosed, previously untreated cHL patient sample. Magnetic negative selection with a Miltenyi CD4+ T cell isolation kit was used to purify CD4+ T cells from thawed PBMCs. As a comparison group for the relapsed/refractory trial patients, PBMCs were sequenced from patients with newly diagnosed, previously untreated classical Hodgkin lymphoma. Peripheral blood was collected in 8 mL Vacutainer Cell Preparation Tubes, from which PBMCs were isolated by centrifugation and then cryopreserved. Purified CD4+ and CD8+ fractions were prepared only for cases where an additional PBMC sample was available. Magnetically labelled cells were removed on LS columns in a quadroMACS separator, and the flow-through was retained as the purified fraction. A remark on this clone: No cognate antigen has been identified for it. No much larger clonotype is one base removed from it; base qualities were not supplied.

Genomic DNA was extracted with the Qiagen DNeasy kit from unsorted PBMCs and from negatively selected CD4+ and CD8+ fractions. TCR beta CDR3 regions were subjected to amplification by immunoSEQ multiplex PCR with primers that anneal to V and J segments. Amplification bias was minimized using a synthetic immune receptor repertoire, and residual bias was removed computationally after sequencing. Processing in the source paper ran as follows. Repertoire diversity was quantified as the Shannon entropy index using custom Python scripts. Unsorted, CD4+ and CD8+ repertoires were examined separately, except in combined analyses, for which CD4+ and CD8+ sequences were merged in silico. What TCRdb holds here is the immuneACCESS table cut down to in-frame rearrangements. Part of the clones is not present; checked against another copy, under half of the missing clones reflect an unresolved V gene, and the others are unexplained. The V and J calls and clone size come from that table; D and trimming were worked out from the DNA. The sample table records about 30,000 clones; about 87% of these occur just once. 1% to 1.5% of the sample is taken by the ten largest.

CDR1 and CDR2, per the germline V gene (reference sequence), are SEHNR and FQNEAQ. V gives up 2 bases and J gives up 7 bases, and the segment between their germline ends measures 6 bases. Inclusive of the bounding cysteine and phenylalanine, the CDR3 is 12 residues long. Here the CDR3 DNA is all that survives: 36 bases in frame from base 1. This chain is built from TRBV7-9 and TRBJ1-5; the D gene identity is not certain. The sequence was obtained from a human donor with classical Hodgkin lymphoma. Source material: CD4+ T cells from blood. Here the CDR3 is given as CASSLQEQPQHF. The nucleotide sequence reads as follows: TGTGCCAGCAGCTTACAGGAACAGCCCCAGCATTTT. Reference TRBV7-9 and TRBJ1-5 genes cover what lies past the CDR3, so the full variable domain is DTGVSQNPRHKITKRGQNVTFRCDPISEHNRLYWYRQTLGQGPEFLTYFQNEAQLEKSRLLSDRFSAERPKGSFSTLEIQRTEQGDSAMYLCASSLQEQPQHFGDGTRLSIL.